This paragraph reports one T cell receptor beta chain. The antigen is undetermined. The sample originates from a study of shared clonotypes between healthy human individuals. As for the study in general: Ranging from 18 to 49 in age, donors were two women and three men. Study-wide points: Across subsets, estimated richness was generally greater for naive than for memory populations.

Germline V gives CDR1 MNHNY, CDR2 SVGAGI (reference sequence). J lost 7 bases, V lost 5 bases, and 7 bases had no gene match. The CDR3 sequence is 16 residues long. Some clones are missing from TCRdb's copy, which holds only in-frame ones; the method was immunoSEQ multiplex PCR. Of about 2 million clones in the sample, roughly 94% were seen once. The sample taken for sequencing was naive CD4+ T cells sorted from blood. Stated subset: CD45RA+ positively selected. The receptor was isolated from a man in his late teens or twenties in good health. The chain is built from TRBV6-6 and TRBJ2-1, with TRBD2 matching 14 bases. The CDR3 DNA follows: TGTGCCAGCAGTCCAGCCGGGACTAGCGGGGGTAATGAGCAGTTCTTC. It translates to CASSPAGTSGGNEQFF.